Presented here are 27 T cell receptor beta chains from one specimen sequenced in a study of a mutant IDH1 vaccine in newly diagnosed glioma. The sample's time point: week 11, during vaccination. Topical imiquimod accompanied each vaccine dose, which consisted of 300 ug of mutant IDH1 20-mer peptide. The table came from immunoSEQ multiplex PCR; TCRdb's copy has only in-frame clones and leaves some out. The data hold fewer than 35,000 clones, with around 87% observed a single time. The antigens of these receptors remain unknown. Sequences were derived from PBMCs, sampled from a glioma patient whose treatment included an IDH1 peptide vaccine. The source is a man aged 18 to 29 with glioma.

This chain uses TRBV7-9 with TRBJ1-2, with D unresolved. Germline CDR1 reads SEHNR; CDR2 reads FQNEAQ (reference sequence). The V end was cut by 3 bases, the J end by 5 bases, with 13 bases between. This CDR3 contains 14 residues. This CDR3 is CASSFAAVGYGYTF. The CDR3 bases are TGTGCCAGCAGCTTTGCAGCGGTAGGGTATGGCTACACCTTC.

The rearrangement links TRBV7-9 to TRBJ2-7, with 13 bases matching TRBD2. Trimming took 5 bases from V and 6 from J; bases not matched to a gene: 7. This CDR3 is 15 amino acids long. CDR1 SEHNR and CDR2 FQNEAQ come from the germline V gene (reference sequence). Here the CDR3 DNA reads TGTGCCAGCAGCCCCAGGACTAGCGGGAGAGGCGAGCAGTACTTC. This gives the protein CASSPRTSGRGEQYF.

This clone has only a few counts. The chain couples TRBV6-5 to TRBJ1-2; D unclear. V lost 5 bases and J lost 3, with 10 bases in between. The V gene's germline CDR1 is MNHEY and CDR2 SVGAGI. The CDR3 totals 13 residues. The DNA of the CDR3 is TGTGCCAGCAGTCTGTACACAGACTATGGCTACACCTTC. It yields the protein CASSLYTDYGYTF.

This clone has just a few counts. The chain joins TRBV4-3 to TRBJ1-2; D may be TRBD1 (5 bases). The CDR3 runs 14 residues. V shed 1 base and J shed 4 bases, with 10 bases lying between them. CDR1 is LGHNA, CDR2 YSLEER, per germline. The CDR3 sequence: CASSQGQGGYGYTF. The DNA for the CDR3 is TGCGCCAGCAGCCAAGGTCAGGGTGGCTATGGCTACACCTTC.

The chain recombines TRBV29-1 with TRBJ2-5, with D possibly being TRBD2 (6 bases). Trimming cost V 1 base and J 5 bases, with 8 bases left between them. CDR3 length equals 12 residues. The germline gives CDR1 SQVTM, CDR2 ANQGSEA. CDR3 nucleotides: TGCAGCGTTGAAGGTGGGGGGGAGACCCAGTACTTC. Amino acid sequence: CSVEGGGETQYF.

The V and J genes are TRBV15 and TRBJ2-3; perhaps TRBD2 as D (5 bases). V lost 0 bases and J lost 1, with 8 bases in between. Per germline, CDR1 LNHNV and CDR2 YYDKDF (reference sequence). The CDR3 runs 15 residues. The CDR3: CATSRDQRRTDTQYF. The DNA for the CDR3 is TGTGCCACCAGCAGAGATCAGCGGCGCACAGATACGCAGTATTTT.

The table lists this clone with a count of one. This sequence joins TRBV5-1 and TRBJ2-7, with 9 bases that match TRBD2. Germline CDR1 is SGHRS and CDR2 is YFSETQ. The length of the CDR3 is 16 residues. V was pared by 4 bases and J by 0 bases, with 8 bases of the junction left unmatched. The CDR3 DNA sequence: TGCGCCAGCAGCACCGGAAATAGCGGGAGCTCCTACGAGCAGTACTTC. Protein product: CASSTGNSGSSYEQYF.

The chain links TRBV2 to TRBJ1-5; 9 positions agree with TRBD1. Germline CDR1 and CDR2: SNHLY and FYNNEI. V shed 2 bases, J shed 7 bases, and the junction held 3 bases outside the gene matches. The CDR3 is 14 amino acids. In nucleotides, the CDR3 is TGTGCCAGCAGTGAAACAGGGGGCCGACAGCCCCAGCATTTT. Translation gives CASSETGGRQPQHF.

The rearrangement joins TRBV6-5 to TRBJ2-7; D ambiguous. This CDR3 is built from 13 residues. Germline CDR1 MNHEY, CDR2 SVGAGI. V was cut by 5 bases and J by 5 bases, with 13 bases left in between. The chain's CDR3 is CASSPPRSDEQYF. As DNA, the CDR3 is TGTGCCAGCAGTCCCCCCAGAAGTGACGAGCAGTACTTC.

CDR3 DNA: TGTGCCAGCAGTGGTAACAGCGGCTACGAGCAGTACTTC. Its protein product is CASSGNSGYEQYF. The chain employs TRBV2 and TRBJ2-7, with D perhaps TRBD2 (5 bases). CDR3 length: 13 amino acids. Germline V CDR1 and CDR2: SNHLY, FYNNEI. V lost 4 bases to trimming and J lost 3 bases, with 10 bases between them. The complete variable domain, with remaining parts taken from reference TRBV2 and TRBJ2-7, reads EPEVTQTPSHQVTQMGQEVILRCVPISNHLYFYWYRQILGQKVEFLVSFYNNEISEKSEIFDDQFSVERPDGSNFTLKIRSTKLEDSAMYFCASSGNSGYEQYFGPGTRLTVT.

The genes are TRBV7-9 and TRBJ1-4, with D unclear. The CDR3 runs 18 residues. V was cut by 3 bases and J by 0 bases, with 17 bases left in between. Germline V gene lookup returns CDR1 SEHNR and CDR2 FQNEAQ (reference sequence). Written as DNA, the CDR3 is TGTGCCAGCAGCTTTGGGCTGGGGAATGTTGCAACTAATGAAAAACTGTTTTTT. This translates into CASSFGLGNVATNEKLFF.

This chain joins TRBV7-8 and TRBJ2-5; D perhaps matches TRBD2 (5 bases). Germline assignment: CDR1 SGHVS and CDR2 FQNEAQ. The V gene lost 5 bases and the J gene lost 1 base, with 11 bases spanning the gap. The CDR3 is 14 residues long. CDR3 nucleotides: TGTGCCAGCAGCCCCCGGAGGAGCCAAGAGACCCAGTACTTC. It is translated as CASSPRRSQETQYF.

The chain couples TRBV27 to TRBJ2-4, with D possibly being TRBD1 (6 bases). V lost 6 bases and J 0 bases, leaving 9 bases between the germline ends. The CDR3 loop spans 14 amino acids. CDR1 and CDR2 from the germline V gene are MNHEY and SMNVEV (reference sequence). In DNA form, the CDR3 reads TGTGCCAGCAGACCCAGGGGAGCCAAAAACATTCAGTACTTC. Translating gives CASRPRGAKNIQYF.

This chain joins TRBV18 and TRBJ1-1; a weak D match, TRBD1 (5 bases). Germline loops: CDR1 KGHSH, CDR2 LQKENI. V was clipped by 6 bases and J by 1 base, with 9 bases between them. This CDR3 has 13 residues. The CDR3 reads CASSSQENTEAFF. As DNA, the CDR3 is TGTGCCAGCTCTTCACAGGAGAACACTGAAGCTTTCTTT.

The J gene is TRBJ1-1, the V gene TRBV4-1, with no clear D. The CDR3 is 15 residues long. The ends were cut back, 0 bases at V and 2 bases at J, with 10 bases in the middle. Per germline, CDR1 MGHRA and CDR2 YSYEKL. CDR3 nucleotide sequence: TGCGCCAGCAGCCAAGATATGGTAGGAAACACTGAAGCTTTCTTT. Its protein product is CASSQDMVGNTEAFF.

The V call is TRBV18, the J call TRBJ1-5; D remains unclear. Looked up from germline, CDR1 is KGHSH and CDR2 is LQKENI. The V and J ends lost 3 bases and 0 bases respectively, with 12 bases between them. CDR3 length: 16 residues. In DNA, the CDR3 is TGTGCCAGCTCACCTCAGGAACTCCGTAGCAATCAGCCCCAGCATTTT. Protein product: CASSPQELRSNQPQHF.

In this sample, this clone turned up a few times. The chain employs TRBV25-1 and TRBJ2-5, with D possibly TRBD1 on 5 matching bases. V lost 4 bases and J lost 4, with 7 bases in between. From germline, CDR1 is MGHDK and CDR2 SYGVNS. The CDR3 runs to 12 residues. The CDR3: CASSGGAETQYF. DNA of the CDR3: TGTGCCAGCAGTGGTGGGGCAGAGACCCAGTACTTC.

This clone was seen only once. This sequence joins TRBV14 and TRBJ2-7; D is unresolved. This CDR3 region has 13 residues. With 1 base removed from V and 2 bases from J, the gap between germline ends came to 6 bases. The germline V gene has CDR1 SGHDN and CDR2 FVKESK. The CDR3 region has the DNA TGTGCCAGCAGCCAAGTGAGAACCTACGAGCAGTACTTC. Translated: CASSQVRTYEQYF.

V gene TRBV10-2 combines with J gene TRBJ2-1, with 8 bases lining up with TRBD2. The germline V gene encodes CDR1 WSHSY and CDR2 SAAADI. J was trimmed by 7 bases and V by 3 bases; bases with no gene match: 14. The CDR3 covers 17 residues. The CDR3 sequence: CASSDDGSGMVRNEQFF. DNA for the CDR3: TGCGCCAGCAGTGATGATGGTAGCGGGATGGTCCGGAATGAGCAGTTCTTC.

The chain couples TRBV4-3 to TRBJ2-2, with unresolved D. V shed 0 bases and J shed 6 bases, with 11 bases lying between them. This CDR3 is 15 amino acids long. Germline-derived CDR1 and CDR2 are LGHNA and YSLEER. CDR3 sequence: CASSQDHSRAGELFF. CDR3 nucleotides: TGCGCCAGCAGCCAAGATCATAGTCGGGCCGGGGAGCTGTTTTTT.

V is TRBV9 and J is TRBJ2-2; 7 positions match TRBD2. The CDR3 is 15 residues long. Germline V gene data show CDR1 as SGDLS and CDR2 as YYNGEE. J gave up 0 bases and V 6 bases, and 5 bases lay outside the gene matches. As DNA, the CDR3 is TGTGCCAGCAAACGCAGCGGGACGAACACCGGGGAGCTGTTTTTT. The encoded protein is CASKRSGTNTGELFF.

Only one count was recorded for this clone. The CDR3 loop is CATSSRAEPQHF. CDR3 nucleotide sequence: TGTGCCACCAGCAGCAGGGCTGAGCCCCAGCATTTT. The chain is built from TRBV15 and TRBJ1-5, with D perhaps matching TRBD1 (5 bases). CDR3 length: 12 amino acids. The germline CDR1 and CDR2 sequences are LNHNV and YYDKDF (reference sequence). Deletions cut 3 bases from V and 8 bases from J, with 8 bases between. The full variable domain, completed using reference TRBV15 and TRBJ1-5, is DAMVIQNPRYQVTQFGKPVTLSCSQTLNHNVMYWYQQKSSQAPKLLFHYYDKDFNNEADTPDNFQSRRPNTSFCFLDIRSPGLGDTAMYLCATSSRAEPQHFGDGTRLSIL.

The V gene is TRBV27, the J gene TRBJ1-2, with D perhaps TRBD1 (6 bases). CDR3 length: 15 amino acids. CDR1 is MNHEY, CDR2 SMNVEV, per germline (reference sequence). V lost 6 bases and J 2 bases, leaving 16 bases between the germline ends. This CDR3 is CASRSDSTRNYGYTF. The CDR3 DNA reads TGTGCCAGCAGGTCGGACAGCACTCGCAACTATGGCTACACCTTC.

The genes are TRBV4-3 and TRBJ1-5; no clear D. The V gene's germline CDR1 is LGHNA and CDR2 YSLEER. The V end was cut by 0 bases, the J end by 5 bases, with 8 bases between. CDR3 size: 14 residues. DNA for the CDR3: TGCGCCAGCAGCCAAGATGTTAGGGATCAGCCCCAGCATTTT. Translating it yields CASSQDVRDQPQHF.

The chain combines TRBV30 with TRBJ2-7; TRBD1 matches at 7 bases. Germline CDR1 reads GTSNPN; CDR2 reads SVGIG (reference sequence). The CDR3 has 15 amino acids. Unmatched junction bases numbered 8, after V lost 0 bases and J lost 3 bases. The CDR3 bases are TGTGCCTGGAGTGTAGGACAGGTACCTTTCTACGAGCAGTACTTC. Translation gives CAWSVGQVPFYEQYF.

This sequence joins TRBV19 and TRBJ2-5; TRBD1 aligns across 8 bases. From germline, CDR1 is LNHDA and CDR2 SQIVND (reference sequence). This CDR3 comprises 13 residues. With 6 bases clipped from V and 8 bases from J, the junction kept 8 bases outside the gene matches. Written as DNA, the CDR3 is TGTGCCAGTAGCCTCACAGGGGGTCTCACCCAGTACTTC. It codes for CASSLTGGLTQYF.

The rearrangement uses TRBV7-9 and TRBJ2-7; D may be TRBD1 (6 bases). V was cut by 4 bases and J by 1 base, with 11 bases left in between. This CDR3 is 14 amino acids long. Germline V gene lookup returns CDR1 SEHNR and CDR2 FQNEAQ (reference sequence). This CDR3 reads CASSSGQSSYEQYF. The CDR3, as DNA: TGTGCCAGCAGCTCGGGACAAAGTTCCTACGAGCAGTACTTC.